This entry lists 28 T cell receptor beta chains sequenced from one sample in a study of T-cell reconstitution after alpha-beta-depleted transplantation in children. The authors prepared the TCRbeta library with unique molecular identifiers. TCRdb itself ran the PCR reads through MiXCR, one entry per CDR3 protein. The sample records hundreds of thousands of distinct CDR3 sequences, about an eighth being singletons. Sequencing used PBMCs, obtained before TCRalphabeta/CD19-depleted stem cell transplant. The receptors were gathered from a girl aged 2-9 years with congenital amegakaryocytic thrombocytopenia, due to receive a stem cell transplant.

This clonotype was seen repeatedly, ten times or more. The gene calls are TRBV10-3 and TRBJ2-7; no clear D gene. The germline V gene has CDR1 ENHRY and CDR2 SYGVKD. V was shortened by 4 bases and J by 3 bases, with 19 bases between the two germline ends. The CDR3 covers 16 residues. CDR3 protein: CAISGPTPRFLYEQYF. DNA of the CDR3: TGTGCCATCAGTGGCCCGACCCCGCGGTTCCTCTACGAGCAGTACTTC.

In its sample, this clonotype was seen many times. The rearrangement links TRBV7-6 to TRBJ2-1; no firm D call. V was trimmed by 3 bases and J by 8 bases, leaving 5 bases between them. The germline V gene has CDR1 SGHVS and CDR2 FNYEAQ. The CDR3 has 11 residues. The CDR3 loop is CASSLLDEQFF. CDR3 nucleotides: TGTGCCAGCAGCTTGCTCGATGAGCAGTTCTTC.

This clonotype came up a few times. The chain is built from TRBV10-3 and TRBJ2-2; TRBD2 is a possible D gene (5 bases). The CDR3 extends over 13 amino acids. V was trimmed by 4 bases and J by 4 bases, leaving 7 bases between them. CDR1 ENHRY and CDR2 SYGVKD come from the germline V gene. CDR3 in amino acids: CAISGGATGELFF. In nucleotides, the CDR3 is TGTGCCATCAGTGGGGGAGCCACCGGGGAGCTGTTTTTT.

This clonotype was seen at least ten times. The chain couples TRBV29-1 to TRBJ2-7, with D perhaps matching TRBD2 (5 bases). CDR1 and CDR2 (germline): SQVTM, ANQGSEA. The V end lost 0 bases, the J end lost 2 bases, and 8 bases lay between the germline ends. CDR3 length: 13 amino acids. The CDR3: CSVEEDGTYEQYF. Written as DNA, the CDR3 is TGCAGCGTTGAAGAGGACGGGACCTACGAGCAGTACTTC.

The gene calls are TRBV7-2 and TRBJ2-1; 10 nucleotides match TRBD2. The CDR3 runs 18 residues. V was pared by 5 bases and J by 2 bases, with 12 bases of the junction left unmatched. Germline CDR1 is SGHTA and CDR2 is FQGNSA. CDR3 protein: CASSRDASGSGTYNEQFF. CDR3 coding DNA: TGTGCCAGCAGCCGAGACGCTAGCGGGAGTGGCACCTACAATGAGCAGTTCTTC.

This clonotype has only a few counts. The chain has TRBV7-8 and TRBJ2-7; D not certain. The length of the CDR3 is 15 residues. Germline CDR1 and CDR2: SGHVS and FQNEAQ. The V end lost 3 bases, the J end lost 3 bases, and 15 bases lay between the germline ends. This chain's CDR3 is CASSFSRLLVYEQYF. CDR3 coding DNA: TGTGCCAGCAGCTTTAGTCGACTTTTGGTCTACGAGCAGTACTTC.

This clonotype was detected only a few times. This chain connects TRBV3-1 to TRBJ1-1; 10 nucleotides agree with TRBD1. The CDR3 totals 14 residues. V was clipped by 5 bases and J by 7 bases; unmatched bases: 7. Germline lookup yields CDR1 LGHDT and CDR2 YNNKEL (reference sequence). In nucleotides, the CDR3 is TGTGCCAGCAGCGTTGACAGGGGGCAAAGTGAAGCTTTCTTT. It specifies CASSVDRGQSEAFF.

This clonotype has more than one count but fewer than ten. V is TRBV4-1 and J is TRBJ2-3; 7 nucleotides match TRBD2. Germline assignment: CDR1 MGHRA and CDR2 YSYEKL. The CDR3 extends over 17 amino acids. V trimming: 0 bases; J trimming: 2 bases; junction bases outside the gene matches: 8. The CDR3 loop is CASSQDRGRAVTDTQYF. The CDR3 nucleotides are TGCGCCAGCAGCCAAGACCGGGGGAGGGCCGTCACAGATACGCAGTATTTT.

This clonotype was detected only a few times. Sequence at one end of the junction differs from germline and may be a read error. This chain uses TRBV20-1 with TRBJ1-2, with 9 bases lining up with TRBD1. CDR1 is DFQATT, CDR2 SNEGSKA, per germline (reference sequence). The CDR3 has 16 amino acids. The CDR3, as DNA: TGCTGTGCTAGAGTCCCGGTGACGGGACAGGGTGGTGGCTACACCTTC. Amino acid sequence: CCARVPVTGQGGGYTF.

This chain links TRBV7-9 with TRBJ2-7, with D possibly matching TRBD2 (5 bases). The CDR3 is 15 amino acids. The V end was cut by 4 bases, the J end by 3 bases, with 16 bases between. Per germline, CDR1 SEHNR and CDR2 FQNEAQ (reference sequence). The DNA for the CDR3 is TGTGCCAGCAGCTATCGGGATCTCGGGTACTACGAGCAGTACTTC. This translates into CASSYRDLGYYEQYF.

The chain employs TRBV6-1 and TRBJ2-3, with 9 nucleotides matching TRBD2. Germline CDR1 MNHNS, CDR2 SASEGT. The V segment lost 6 bases and the J segment 1 base; nucleotides outside the gene matches: 5. CDR3 length: 15 amino acids. The CDR3 DNA reads as TGTGCCAGCAGGTGGACTAGCGAGCGCACAGATACGCAGTATTTT. This encodes CASRWTSERTDTQYF.

This clonotype was picked up a small number of times. The rearrangement links TRBV20-1 to TRBJ2-7; D might be TRBD2 (5 bases). Trimming shortened V by 2 bases and J by 5 bases, and 13 bases separated the two germline ends. Per the germline V gene, CDR1 is DFQATT and CDR2 is SNEGSKA (reference sequence). The CDR3 covers 13 residues. The CDR3 DNA sequence: TGCAGTGCTAGACGGACTTCAATCCACGAGCAGTACTTC. Protein: CSARRTSIHEQYF.

In this sample, this clonotype turned up many times. J is TRBJ2-3 and V is TRBV5-1; D remains unclear. V shed 2 bases and J shed 4 bases, with 8 bases lying between them. Germline V gene sequence: CDR1 SGHRS, CDR2 YFSETQ. The CDR3 length is 13 residues. The CDR3 region is CASSFRAADTQYF. For the CDR3, the DNA is TGCGCCAGCAGCTTCCGGGCCGCAGATACGCAGTATTTT.

This clonotype showed up many times. The genes are TRBV7-8 and TRBJ2-1, with D unresolved. The germline gives CDR1 SGHVS, CDR2 FQNEAQ. Trimming pared 4 bases from V and 0 bases from J, leaving 7 bases between. This CDR3 spans 14 amino acids. The CDR3 DNA sequence: TGTGCCAGCAGCTCCGCCGGCTCCTACAATGAGCAGTTCTTC. This encodes CASSSAGSYNEQFF.

This clonotype showed up many times. V and J are TRBV7-8 and TRBJ2-1, with D perhaps TRBD2 (6 bases). Trimming took 6 bases from V and 0 from J, leaving 12 bases between them. CDR1 and CDR2 from the germline V gene are SGHVS and FQNEAQ. The CDR3 covers 15 residues. In nucleotides, the CDR3 is TGTGCCAGCAGTGCCCGGGACTTCTCCTACAATGAGCAGTTCTTC. Amino acids: CASSARDFSYNEQFF.

At least ten counts were recorded for this clonotype. The rearrangement links TRBV5-5 to TRBJ2-7; D remains ambiguous. The germline CDR1 and CDR2 sequences are SGHKS and YYEKEE (reference sequence). V was trimmed by 3 bases and J by 1 base, leaving 8 bases between them. CDR3 size: 13 residues. DNA of the CDR3: TGTGCCAGCAGCTCCGACACGTCCTACGAGCAGTACTTC. As protein: CASSSDTSYEQYF.

This clonotype has a count of ten or more. The chain has TRBV27 and TRBJ2-1, with D unclear. In germline, CDR1 is MNHEY, CDR2 SMNVEV (reference sequence). The CDR3 has 14 residues. Trimming removed 1 base from V and 10 bases from J, with 14 bases in between. For the CDR3, the DNA is TGTGCCAGCAGTTTATTCGGACCCCTGGCCGAGCAGTTCTTC. Protein product: CASSLFGPLAEQFF.

This sequence joins TRBV10-3 and TRBJ1-4; D is uncertain. V was pared by 3 bases and J by 4 bases, with 6 bases between. Looked up from germline, CDR1 is ENHRY and CDR2 is SYGVKD. The length of the CDR3 is 13 residues. The DNA for the CDR3 is TGTGCCATCAGTGAAGGTTTTAATGAAAAACTGTTTTTT. It codes for CAISEGFNEKLFF.

This clonotype has a count of ten or more. The rearrangement links TRBV9 to TRBJ1-2; D call uncertain. Germline V lookup: CDR1 SGDLS, CDR2 YYNGEE. The CDR3 has 12 residues. Trimming took 4 bases from V and 0 from J, leaving 4 bases between them. As DNA, the CDR3 is TGTGCCAGCAGCATAACTAACTATGGCTACACCTTC. The encoded protein is CASSITNYGYTF.

The chain is built from TRBV12-3 or TRBV12-4 and TRBJ1-4; TRBD1 aligns across 7 bases. The length of the CDR3 is 13 residues. The V and J ends lost 8 bases and 5 bases, in that order; junction bases with no gene match: 5. The CDR3 sequence is CASQGGRNEKLFF. In DNA form, the CDR3 reads TGTGCCAGCCAGGGGGGAAGGAATGAAAAACTGTTTTTT.

This clonotype has only a few counts. The chain links TRBV12-3 or TRBV12-4 to TRBJ2-7; D ambiguous. This CDR3 comprises 13 residues. The V and J ends lost 4 bases and 0 bases respectively, with 7 bases between them. The DNA for the CDR3 is TGTGCCAGCAGTTCCGCTCCCTCCTACGAGCAGTACTTC. This codes for CASSSAPSYEQYF.

A few counts support this clonotype. The chain is built from TRBV12-3 or TRBV12-4 and TRBJ2-3, with D perhaps matching TRBD1 (5 bases). The germline V and J ends were trimmed by 2 bases and 3 bases, with 15 bases remaining between them. The CDR3 contains 16 residues. CDR3 amino acids: CASSLSRAVGTDTQYF. CDR3 nucleotide sequence: TGTGCCAGCAGTTTATCCAGGGCGGTTGGTACAGATACGCAGTATTTT.

This clonotype was seen ten or more times. The gene calls are TRBV28 and TRBJ2-7; the D gene could be TRBD1 or TRBD2 (5 bases each). The CDR3 is 15 amino acids. CDR1 and CDR2 (germline): MDHEN, SYDVKM. V was cut by 5 bases and J by 4 bases, with 18 bases left in between. DNA of the CDR3: TGTGCCAGCAGTCCAACAGTCGGGTGGGGGTACGAGCAGTACTTC. Amino acids: CASSPTVGWGYEQYF.

This clonotype turned up a few times. The genes are TRBV19 and TRBJ1-1; maybe TRBD1 (5 bases). The ends were cut back, 5 bases at V and 6 bases at J, with 16 bases in the middle. The CDR3 is 14 amino acids. Germline V gene sequence: CDR1 LNHDA, CDR2 SQIVND (reference sequence). In DNA, the CDR3 is TGTGCCAGTAGTTCAGGGCTGGTGTTATCTGAAGCTTTCTTT. This gives the protein CASSSGLVLSEAFF.

The CDR3 here is CSAQNRGLREKLFF. In DNA form, the CDR3 reads TGCAGTGCGCAAAACAGGGGGCTGCGAGAAAAACTGTTTTTT. The chain uses TRBV20-1 and TRBJ1-4, with TRBD1 matching 9 bases. The V gene's germline CDR1 is DFQATT and CDR2 SNEGSKA (reference sequence). The CDR3 length is 14 residues. With 6 bases clipped from V and 8 bases from J, the junction kept 10 bases outside the gene matches.

A note on this clonotype: This may arise from a read error, as a much more abundant clone is one base away. V and J are TRBV20-1 and TRBJ2-2; TRBD1 aligns across 8 bases. The CDR3 length is 15 residues. The germline CDR1 and CDR2 sequences are DFQATT and SNEGSKA (reference sequence). The CDR3 protein is CSARGRTGNAGELSF. CDR3 DNA: TGCAGTGCTAGAGGGCGGACAGGGAACGCCGGGGAGCTGTCTTTT.

The chain employs TRBV5-1 and TRBJ2-5, with a tentative D call TRBD2 (5 bases). This CDR3 is built from 15 residues. V was pared by 0 bases and J by 2 bases, with 11 bases between. From germline, CDR1 is SGHRS and CDR2 YFSETQ. The CDR3 reads CASSLGASRQETQYF. The CDR3 bases are TGCGCCAGCAGCTTGGGGGCTAGCAGGCAAGAGACCCAGTACTTC.

This clonotype was counted at least ten times. The chain couples TRBV5-1 to TRBJ2-4; 7 bases are shared with TRBD2. Germline CDR1 is SGHRS and CDR2 is YFSETQ. After removal of 1 base from V and 7 bases from J, the junction contained 5 bases not matched to a gene. CDR3 length equals 14 residues. CDR3 loop: CASSLSGTNNIQYF. Written as DNA, the CDR3 is TGCGCCAGCAGCTTGTCCGGGACTAACAACATTCAGTACTTC.